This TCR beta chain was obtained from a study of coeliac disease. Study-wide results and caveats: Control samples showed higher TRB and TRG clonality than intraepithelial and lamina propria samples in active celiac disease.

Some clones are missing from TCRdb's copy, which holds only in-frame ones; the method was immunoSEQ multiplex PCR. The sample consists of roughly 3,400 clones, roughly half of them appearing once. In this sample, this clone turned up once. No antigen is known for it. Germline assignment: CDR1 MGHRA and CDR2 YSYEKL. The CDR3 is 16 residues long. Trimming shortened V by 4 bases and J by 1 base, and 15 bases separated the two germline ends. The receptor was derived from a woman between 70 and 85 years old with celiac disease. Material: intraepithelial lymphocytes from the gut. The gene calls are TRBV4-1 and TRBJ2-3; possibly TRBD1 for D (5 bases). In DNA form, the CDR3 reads TGCGCCAGCAGCCTTAACCAGGGTTACGGCACAGATACGCAGTATTTT. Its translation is CASSLNQGYGTDTQYF.